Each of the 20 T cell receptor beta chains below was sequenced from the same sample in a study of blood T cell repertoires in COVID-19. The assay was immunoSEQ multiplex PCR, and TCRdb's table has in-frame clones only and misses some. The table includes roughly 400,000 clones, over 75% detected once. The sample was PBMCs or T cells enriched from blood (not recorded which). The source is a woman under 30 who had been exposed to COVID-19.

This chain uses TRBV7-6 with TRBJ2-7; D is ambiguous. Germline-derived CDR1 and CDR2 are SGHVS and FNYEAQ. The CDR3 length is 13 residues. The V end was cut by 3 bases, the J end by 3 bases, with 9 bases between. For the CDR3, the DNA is TGTGCCAGCAGCTTCGGTGGCGGCTACGAGCAGTACTTC. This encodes CASSFGGGYEQYF. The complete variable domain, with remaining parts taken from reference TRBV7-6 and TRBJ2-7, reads GAGVSQSPRYKVTKRGQDVALRCDPISGHVSLYWYRQALGQGPEFLTYFNYEAQQDKSGLPNDRFSAERPEGSISTLTIQRTEQRDSAMYRCASSFGGGYEQYFGPGTRLTVT.

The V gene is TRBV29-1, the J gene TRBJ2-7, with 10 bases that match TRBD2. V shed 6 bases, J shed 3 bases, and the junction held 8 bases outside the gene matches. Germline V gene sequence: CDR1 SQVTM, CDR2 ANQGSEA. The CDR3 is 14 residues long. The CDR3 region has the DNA TGCAGCGTACTCCGGACTAGCGGAGACTACGAGCAGTACTTC. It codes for CSVLRTSGDYEQYF.

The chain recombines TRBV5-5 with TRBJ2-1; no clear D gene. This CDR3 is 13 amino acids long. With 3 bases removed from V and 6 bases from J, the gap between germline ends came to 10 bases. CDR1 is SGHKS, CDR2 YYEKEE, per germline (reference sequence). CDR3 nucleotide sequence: TGTGCCAGCAGCTGGGCCCCCCCCAATGAGCAGTTCTTC. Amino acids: CASSWAPPNEQFF.

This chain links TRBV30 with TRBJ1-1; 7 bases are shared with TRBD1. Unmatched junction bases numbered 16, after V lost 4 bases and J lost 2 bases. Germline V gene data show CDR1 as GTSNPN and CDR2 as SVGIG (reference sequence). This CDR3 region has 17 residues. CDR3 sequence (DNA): TGTGCCTGGAACCTCTTACCAGGGCAGGGGGGAAACACTGAAGCTTTCTTT. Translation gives CAWNLLPGQGGNTEAFF.

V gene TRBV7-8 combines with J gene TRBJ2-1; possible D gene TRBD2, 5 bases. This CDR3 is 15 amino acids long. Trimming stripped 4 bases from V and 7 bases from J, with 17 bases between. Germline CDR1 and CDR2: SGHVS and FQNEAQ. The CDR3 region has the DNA TGTGCCAGCAGCTCAACTAGAGGTCCAAGGAATGAGCAGTTCTTC. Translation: CASSSTRGPRNEQFF.

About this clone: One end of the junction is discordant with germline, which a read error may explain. For the CDR3, the DNA is TGCGCCAGCAGCCCGAAGCTGACGGGAGATTCCTACGAACAGTACTTC. It yields the protein CASSPKLTGDSYEQYF. The chain combines TRBV5-1 with TRBJ2-7, with D possibly being TRBD2 (6 bases). Germline CDR1 SGHRS, CDR2 YFSETQ. The CDR3 is 16 residues long.

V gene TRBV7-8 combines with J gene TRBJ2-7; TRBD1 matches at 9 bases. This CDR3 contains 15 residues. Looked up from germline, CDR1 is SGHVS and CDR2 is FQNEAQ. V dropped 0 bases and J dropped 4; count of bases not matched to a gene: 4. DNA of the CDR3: TGTGCCAGCAGCTTAGCTGGGACAGGGAGGTACGAGCAGTACTTC. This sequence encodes CASSLAGTGRYEQYF.

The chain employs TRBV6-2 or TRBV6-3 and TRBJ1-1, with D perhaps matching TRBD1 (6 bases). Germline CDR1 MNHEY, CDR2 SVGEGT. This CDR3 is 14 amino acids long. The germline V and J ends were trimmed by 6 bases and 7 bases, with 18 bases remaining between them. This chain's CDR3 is CASSFTSGAGEAFF. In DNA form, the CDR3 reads TGTGCCAGCAGCTTTACCTCAGGGGCGGGTGAAGCTTTCTTT.

CDR3 region: CASSLSRVAGSYEQYF. CDR3 DNA: TGTGCCAGCAGTCTCTCTAGGGTAGCGGGCTCCTACGAGCAGTACTTC. The gene calls are TRBV28 and TRBJ2-7; 7 bases map to TRBD2. V shed 5 bases, J shed 0 bases, and the junction held 10 bases outside the gene matches. Germline CDR1 and CDR2: MDHEN and SYDVKM. The CDR3 contains 16 residues.

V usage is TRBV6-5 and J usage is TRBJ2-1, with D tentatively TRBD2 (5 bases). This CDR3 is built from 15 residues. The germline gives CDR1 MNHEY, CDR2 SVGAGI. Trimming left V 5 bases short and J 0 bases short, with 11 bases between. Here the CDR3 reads CASSPWESSYNEQFF. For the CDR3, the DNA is TGTGCCAGCAGTCCCTGGGAGAGCTCCTACAATGAGCAGTTCTTC.

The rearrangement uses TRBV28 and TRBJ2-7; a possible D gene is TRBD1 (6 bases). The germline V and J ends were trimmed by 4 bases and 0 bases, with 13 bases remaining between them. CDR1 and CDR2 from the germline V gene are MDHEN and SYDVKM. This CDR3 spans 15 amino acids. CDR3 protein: CASSSGGVSSYEQYF. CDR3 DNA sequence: TGTGCCAGCAGTTCTGGGGGCGTGAGCTCCTACGAGCAGTACTTC. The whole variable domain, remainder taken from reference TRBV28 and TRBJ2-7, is DVKVTQSSRYLVKRTGEKVFLECVQDMDHENMFWYRQDPGLGLRLIYFSYDVKMKEKGDIPEGYSVSREKKERFSLILESASTNQTSMYLCASSSGGVSSYEQYFGPGTRLTVT.

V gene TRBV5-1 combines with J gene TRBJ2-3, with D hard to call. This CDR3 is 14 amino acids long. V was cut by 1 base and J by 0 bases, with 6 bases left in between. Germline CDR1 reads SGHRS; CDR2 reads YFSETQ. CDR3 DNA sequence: TGCGCCAGCAGCTTGTTTCCTAGCACAGATACGCAGTATTTT. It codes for CASSLFPSTDTQYF.

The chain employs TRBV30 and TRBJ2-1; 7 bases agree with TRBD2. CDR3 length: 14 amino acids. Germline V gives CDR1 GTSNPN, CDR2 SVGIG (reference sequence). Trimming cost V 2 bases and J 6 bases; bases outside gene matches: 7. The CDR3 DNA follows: TGTGCCTGGAGTAAGGGCGGGGGACTCAATGAGCAGTTCTTC. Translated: CAWSKGGGLNEQFF.

CDR3 sequence reads: CASSRQGWEQFF. CDR3 DNA: TGTGCCAGCAGCCGTCAGGGTTGGGAGCAGTTCTTC. The J gene is TRBJ2-1, the V gene TRBV11-2, with a possible D match to TRBD1 (5 bases). V lost 5 bases, J lost 10 bases, and 12 bases lay in between. Germline CDR1 SGHAT, CDR2 FQNNGV. The CDR3 length is 12 residues.

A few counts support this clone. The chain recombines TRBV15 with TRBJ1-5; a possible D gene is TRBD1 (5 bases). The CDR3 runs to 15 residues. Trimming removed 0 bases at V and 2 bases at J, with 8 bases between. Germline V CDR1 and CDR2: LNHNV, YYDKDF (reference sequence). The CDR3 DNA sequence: TGTGCCACCAGCAGAGACAGGGCAGGCAATCAGCCCCAGCATTTT. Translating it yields CATSRDRAGNQPQHF. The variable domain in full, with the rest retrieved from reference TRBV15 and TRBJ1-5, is DAMVIQNPRYQVTQFGKPVTLSCSQTLNHNVMYWYQQKSSQAPKLLFHYYDKDFNNEADTPDNFQSRRPNTSFCFLDIRSPGLGDTAMYLCATSRDRAGNQPQHFGDGTRLSIL.

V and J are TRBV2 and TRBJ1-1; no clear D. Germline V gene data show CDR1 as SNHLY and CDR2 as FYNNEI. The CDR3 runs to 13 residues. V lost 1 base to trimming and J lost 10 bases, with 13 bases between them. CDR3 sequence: CASSEVMQEVAFF. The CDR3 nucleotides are TGTGCCAGCAGTGAAGTCATGCAGGAGGTAGCTTTCTTT.

The CDR3, as DNA: TGCGCCAGCAGCCAAGCCGGACAGATCACAGATACGCAGTATTTT. The encoded protein is CASSQAGQITDTQYF. The chain recombines TRBV4-1 with TRBJ2-3; weak D call: TRBD1 (6 bases). From germline, CDR1 is MGHRA and CDR2 YSYEKL. CDR3 size: 15 residues. Trimming pared 1 base from V and 2 bases from J, leaving 10 bases between.

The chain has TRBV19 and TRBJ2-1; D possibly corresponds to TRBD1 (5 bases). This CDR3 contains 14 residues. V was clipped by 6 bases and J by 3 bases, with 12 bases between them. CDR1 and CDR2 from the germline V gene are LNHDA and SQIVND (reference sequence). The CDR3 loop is CASSRASVYNEQFF. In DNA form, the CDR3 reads TGTGCCAGTAGCAGGGCTAGTGTCTACAATGAGCAGTTCTTC.

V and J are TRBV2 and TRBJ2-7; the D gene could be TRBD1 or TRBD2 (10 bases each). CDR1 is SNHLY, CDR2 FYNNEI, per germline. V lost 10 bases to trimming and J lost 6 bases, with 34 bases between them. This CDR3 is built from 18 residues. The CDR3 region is CANFDRGLSAGGPGEQYF. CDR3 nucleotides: TGTGCCAACTTCGACAGGGGGCTCTCAGCGGGAGGGCCAGGCGAGCAGTACTTC.

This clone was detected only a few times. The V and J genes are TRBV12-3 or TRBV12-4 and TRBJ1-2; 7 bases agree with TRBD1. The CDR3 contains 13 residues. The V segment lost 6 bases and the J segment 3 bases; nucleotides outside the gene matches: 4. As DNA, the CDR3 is TGTGCCAGCAGCGGGACAGCCTACTATGGCTACACCTTC. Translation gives CASSGTAYYGYTF.